These 28 T cell receptor beta chains were all obtained from the same sample, sequenced in a study of T cell responses to AZD1222 COVID-19 vaccine. Clones were sequenced by immunoSEQ multiplex PCR, and TCRdb holds only the in-frame ones, with some missing. The table shows some 130,000 clones, with roughly 89% occurring only once. The sample in question was peripheral blood, obtained on day 0 of AZD1222 vaccination. The receptors come from an adult in good health.

The chain combines TRBV3-1 (or the pseudogene TRBV3-2) with TRBJ2-7; tentatively, D is TRBD1 (6 bases). Germline V lookup: CDR1 LGHDT, CDR2 YNNKEL (reference sequence). V dropped 2 bases and J dropped 4 bases, with 12 bases sitting between them. The CDR3 covers 14 residues. CDR3 sequence: CASSQFGQFYEQYF. DNA for the CDR3: TGTGCCAGCAGCCAATTCGGACAGTTTTACGAGCAGTACTTC.

The DNA of the CDR3 is TGTGCCAGCGGGGACATACTTAATTCACCCCTCCACTTT. It specifies CASGDILNSPLHF. The J gene is TRBJ1-6, the V gene TRBV27, with a weak D call TRBD1 (6 bases). Germline lookup yields CDR1 MNHEY and CDR2 SMNVEV (reference sequence). The CDR3 is 13 amino acids. V was shortened by 8 bases and J by 6 bases, with 11 bases between the two germline ends.

The V gene is TRBV19, the J gene TRBJ1-5; no definite D call. This CDR3 contains 15 residues. Germline CDR1 LNHDA, CDR2 SQIVND (reference sequence). Trimming shortened V by 6 bases and J by 2 bases, and 14 bases separated the two germline ends. Written as DNA, the CDR3 is TGTGCCAGTAGCGTCTCCACCTTCGGCAATCAGCCCCAGCATTTT. Protein: CASSVSTFGNQPQHF. The whole variable domain, remainder taken from reference TRBV19 and TRBJ1-5, is DGGITQSPKYLFRKEGQNVTLSCEQNLNHDAMYWYRQDPGQGLRLIYYSQIVNDFQKGDIAEGYSVSREKKESFPLTVTSAQKNPTAFYLCASSVSTFGNQPQHFGDGTRLSIL.

The V and J genes are TRBV18 and TRBJ1-6; 11 bases align to TRBD1. The junction had 6 bases not matched to a gene; V was cut back by 0 bases and J by 11 bases. Germline loops: CDR1 KGHSH, CDR2 LQKENI. The CDR3 loop spans 16 amino acids. DNA of the CDR3: TGTGCCAGCTCACCACCGGGGGACAGGGGGGGTGCACCCCTCCACTTT. Translating gives CASSPPGDRGGAPLHF.

The CDR3 loop is CASNNMGGNQPQHF. CDR3 DNA sequence: TGTGCCAGCAACAATATGGGGGGCAATCAGCCCCAGCATTTT. The chain recombines TRBV7-9 with TRBJ1-5; possibly TRBD1 for D (5 bases). Looked up from germline, CDR1 is SEHNR and CDR2 is FQNEAQ (reference sequence). The CDR3 extends over 14 amino acids. Trimming stripped 7 bases from V and 2 bases from J, with 12 bases between.

V and J are TRBV6-6 and TRBJ1-5, with a tentative D call TRBD1 (6 bases). The CDR3 runs 16 residues. The germline V gene encodes CDR1 MNHNY and CDR2 SVGAGI (reference sequence). Trimming took off 4 bases at V and 2 bases at J, with 15 bases between the two ends. The chain's CDR3 is CASSFRDTKGNQPQHF. The CDR3 nucleotides read TGTGCCAGCAGTTTCCGGGACACTAAGGGCAATCAGCCCCAGCATTTT.

The chain couples TRBV24-1 to TRBJ2-2; 7 positions agree with TRBD1. Looked up from germline, CDR1 is KGHDR and CDR2 is SFDVKD. V lost 10 bases and J lost 5; bases outside the gene matches: 9. The CDR3 has 14 residues. CDR3 DNA sequence: TGTGCCACTGGGGTTGGGACAGTGACCGGGGAGCTGTTTTTT. Its translation is CATGVGTVTGELFF.

This sequence joins TRBV3-1 (or the pseudogene TRBV3-2) and TRBJ2-1, with a weak D call TRBD1 (5 bases). CDR1 is LGHDT and CDR2 is YNNKEL in the germline V gene (reference sequence). The CDR3 spans 16 residues. V was pared by 6 bases and J by 4 bases, with 19 bases between. The CDR3 DNA reads TGTGCCAGCAGAGGGGCAGGATCCTACCGATACAATGAGCAGTTCTTC. Protein sequence: CASRGAGSYRYNEQFF.

The chain uses TRBV9 and TRBJ1-1; D call uncertain. This CDR3 region has 14 residues. The ends were cut back, 4 bases at V and 1 base at J, with 11 bases in the middle. Germline V gene data show CDR1 as SGDLS and CDR2 as YYNGEE. For the CDR3, the DNA is TGTGCCAGCAGCACCGACCCACAGAACACTGAAGCTTTCTTT. Translation: CASSTDPQNTEAFF.

Points on this clone: The junction does not match germline at one end; this may be a read error. The chain carries TRBV5-5 and TRBJ2-6; no clear D. Looked up from germline, CDR1 is SGHKS and CDR2 is YYEKEE (reference sequence). The CDR3 loop spans 16 amino acids. The CDR3 reads CASTLGSADGANVLTF. CDR3 DNA sequence: TGTGCCAGCACCTTGGGATCGGCGGATGGGGCCAACGTCCTGACTTTC.

This chain joins TRBV6-4 and TRBJ2-2; D uncertain. The germline CDR1 and CDR2 sequences are MRHNA and SNTAGT. Trimming left V 5 bases short and J 7 bases short, with 8 bases between. The CDR3 has 12 residues. CDR3 bases: TGTGCCAGCAGTCCACGAAGCGGGGAGCTGTTTTTT. Its protein product is CASSPRSGELFF.

This rearrangement joins TRBV18 to TRBJ1-6, with D maybe TRBD1 (5 bases). The CDR3 is made up of 14 amino acids. Trimming took off 4 bases at V and 8 bases at J, with 12 bases between the two ends. CDR1 KGHSH and CDR2 LQKENI come from the germline V gene. The CDR3, as DNA: TGTGCCAGCTCACTAGGGGTTGGGGATTCACCCCTCCACTTT. It translates to CASSLGVGDSPLHF.

The gene calls are TRBV11-2 and TRBJ1-4; 7 nucleotides agree with TRBD1. In germline, CDR1 is SGHAT, CDR2 FQNNGV. The CDR3 length is 15 residues. With 2 bases clipped from V and 2 bases from J, the junction kept 2 bases outside the gene matches. CDR3 protein: CASSLQGQTNEKLFF. DNA for the CDR3: TGTGCCAGCAGCTTACAGGGACAGACTAATGAAAAACTGTTTTTT.

This chain connects TRBV5-6 to TRBJ1-5; the D is unclear. CDR1 is SGHDT, CDR2 YYEEEE, per germline. The CDR3 has 15 residues. V was pared by 5 bases and J by 0 bases, with 12 bases between. The CDR3 reads CASSVWGNSNQPQHF. DNA for the CDR3: TGTGCCAGCAGTGTTTGGGGAAATAGCAATCAGCCCCAGCATTTT. Combining the CDR3 with reference TRBV5-6 and TRBJ1-5 gives the whole variable domain DAGVTQSPTHLIKTRGQQVTLRCSPKSGHDTVSWYQQALGQGPQFIFQYYEEEERQRGNFPDRFSGHQFPNYSSELNVNALLLGDSALYLCASSVWGNSNQPQHFGDGTRLSIL.

The chain joins TRBV19 to TRBJ2-1; tentative D call: TRBD1 (6 bases). With 3 bases removed from V and 9 bases from J, the gap between germline ends came to 15 bases. CDR3 length: 14 residues. Germline CDR1 is LNHDA and CDR2 is SQIVND (reference sequence). Here the CDR3 DNA reads TGTGCCAGTAGTATCTTCAGGGGAAATAGTGAGCAGTTCTTC. This encodes CASSIFRGNSEQFF.

The rearrangement joins TRBV7-9 to TRBJ1-2, with D possibly being TRBD1 (5 bases). The CDR3 has 14 amino acids. V was shortened by 0 bases and J by 5 bases, with 10 bases between the two germline ends. Per germline, CDR1 SEHNR and CDR2 FQNEAQ (reference sequence). Written as DNA, the CDR3 is TGTGCCAGCAGCTTAGCCAGGGAAGGATATGGCTACACCTTC. Translation: CASSLAREGYGYTF.

The chain carries TRBV2 and TRBJ1-2, with D perhaps matching TRBD1 (6 bases). Trimming took off 4 bases at V and 5 bases at J, with 14 bases between the two ends. The CDR3 is 14 residues long. CDR1 is SNHLY, CDR2 FYNNEI, per germline. The CDR3 sequence: CASSGEQGLYGYTF. The CDR3 DNA sequence: TGTGCCAGCAGTGGGGAACAGGGACTTTATGGCTACACCTTC.

The genes are TRBV6-1 and TRBJ1-1, with D unresolved. Germline loops: CDR1 MNHNS, CDR2 SASEGT. The V and J ends lost 0 bases and 7 bases respectively, with 9 bases between them. There are 13 residues in the CDR3. CDR3 coding DNA: TGTGCCAGCAGTGAAGCTGGTACAGTTGAAGCTTTCTTT. Its protein is CASSEAGTVEAFF.

This rearrangement joins TRBV27 to TRBJ1-3; D remains unclear. Germline V lookup: CDR1 MNHEY, CDR2 SMNVEV (reference sequence). Trimming cost V 8 bases and J 0 bases, with 20 bases left between them. The CDR3 runs 17 residues. The CDR3 region is CASLIRRRGSSGNTIYF. The CDR3 bases are TGTGCCAGCCTTATTAGACGACGCGGAAGCTCTGGAAACACCATATATTTT.

This clone was seen once. The chain couples TRBV10-3 to TRBJ1-2; D is possibly TRBD1 (6 bases). The CDR3 covers 13 residues. With 2 bases removed from V and 5 bases from J, the gap between germline ends came to 9 bases. Germline V lookup: CDR1 ENHRY, CDR2 SYGVKD. The DNA for the CDR3 is TGTGCCATCAGTGAGGGGGGGGCTTATGGCTACACCTTC. Residues: CAISEGGAYGYTF.

The V call is TRBV2, the J call TRBJ1-2; TRBD1 aligns across 8 bases. Per germline, CDR1 SNHLY and CDR2 FYNNEI. The trim removed 7 bases at V and 3 bases at J, leaving 7 bases unmatched. The CDR3 extends over 14 amino acids. The chain's CDR3 is CASKRTGSDYGYTF. CDR3 in DNA: TGTGCCAGCAAACGGACAGGGAGTGACTATGGCTACACCTTC.

This sequence joins TRBV2 and TRBJ1-6, with D maybe TRBD1 (6 bases). Trimming shortened V by 9 bases and J by 7 bases, and 10 bases separated the two germline ends. The CDR3 contains 12 residues. The germline V gene encodes CDR1 SNHLY and CDR2 FYNNEI. This chain's CDR3 is CARGQQNSPLHF. CDR3 sequence (DNA): TGTGCCAGAGGACAGCAAAATTCACCCCTCCACTTT.

J is TRBJ1-2 and V is TRBV3-1 (or the pseudogene TRBV3-2); no firm D call. Germline CDR1 LGHDT, CDR2 YNNKEL (reference sequence). V dropped 6 bases and J dropped 1 base, with 15 bases sitting between them. The CDR3 is 15 amino acids. The CDR3 spells CASSLRHELNYGYTF. CDR3 DNA: TGTGCCAGCAGTCTGAGACACGAACTTAACTATGGCTACACCTTC.

V is TRBV3-1 (or the pseudogene TRBV3-2) and J is TRBJ1-2; D not certain. Germline lookup yields CDR1 LGHDT and CDR2 YNNKEL (reference sequence). This CDR3 is 13 amino acids long. V shed 1 base and J shed 0 bases, with 3 bases lying between them. The CDR3: CASSQGANYGYTF. CDR3 nucleotides: TGTGCCAGCAGCCAAGGAGCTAACTATGGCTACACCTTC.

The chain carries TRBV30 and TRBJ1-1; the D gene is possibly TRBD1 (5 bases). V was pared by 3 bases and J by 1 base, with 12 bases between. Germline-derived CDR1 and CDR2 are GTSNPN and SVGIG (reference sequence). The CDR3 has 14 amino acids. The CDR3 sequence: CAWSRDPKNTEAFF. In DNA form, the CDR3 reads TGTGCCTGGAGCCGGGACCCCAAGAACACTGAAGCTTTCTTT.

The rearrangement joins TRBV7-9 to TRBJ2-7, with 7 nucleotides matching TRBD2. The CDR3 consists of 13 residues. Trimming cost V 7 bases and J 0 bases; bases outside gene matches: 3. Germline lookup yields CDR1 SEHNR and CDR2 FQNEAQ (reference sequence). The CDR3 sequence: CASMGLNSYEQYF. The DNA for the CDR3 is TGTGCCAGCATGGGACTAAACTCCTACGAGCAGTACTTC.

CDR3 sequence: CASRLGGSGGNQPQHF. In DNA form, the CDR3 reads TGTGCCAGTCGGTTGGGCGGAAGTGGTGGCAATCAGCCCCAGCATTTT. The V gene is TRBV5-8, the J gene TRBJ1-5; D gene ambiguous. From germline, CDR1 is SGHTS and CDR2 YDEGEE. The CDR3 runs to 16 residues. Trimming took off 8 bases at V and 2 bases at J, with 20 bases between the two ends.

The chain couples TRBV7-8 to TRBJ1-2; D possibly corresponds to TRBD1 (6 bases). Germline CDR1 reads SGHVS; CDR2 reads FQNEAQ. CDR3 length: 17 amino acids. Trimming took off 1 base at V and 8 bases at J, with 23 bases between the two ends. In nucleotides, the CDR3 is TGTGCCAGCAGCTTAGTTTATTCCCCCTACAGGGTAGTAGGCTACACCTTC. Its protein is CASSLVYSPYRVVGYTF.